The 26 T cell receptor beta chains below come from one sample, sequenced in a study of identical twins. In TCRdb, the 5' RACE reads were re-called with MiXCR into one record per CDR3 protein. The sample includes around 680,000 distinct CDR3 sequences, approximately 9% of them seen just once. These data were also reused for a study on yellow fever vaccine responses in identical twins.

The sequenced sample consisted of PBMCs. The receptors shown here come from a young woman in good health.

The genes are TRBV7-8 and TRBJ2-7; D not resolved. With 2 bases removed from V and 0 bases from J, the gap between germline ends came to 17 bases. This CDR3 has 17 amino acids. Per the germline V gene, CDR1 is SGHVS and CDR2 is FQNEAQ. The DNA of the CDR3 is TGTGCCAGCAGCTTAATGTTCGCAGGTTCTAGCTCCTACGAGCAGTACTTC. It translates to CASSLMFAGSSSYEQYF.

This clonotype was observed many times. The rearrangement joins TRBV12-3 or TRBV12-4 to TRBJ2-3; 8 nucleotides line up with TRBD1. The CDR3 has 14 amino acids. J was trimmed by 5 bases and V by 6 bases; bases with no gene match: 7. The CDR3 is CASSPTGVRDTQYF. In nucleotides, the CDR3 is TGTGCCAGCAGCCCGACAGGGGTTAGAGATACGCAGTATTTT.

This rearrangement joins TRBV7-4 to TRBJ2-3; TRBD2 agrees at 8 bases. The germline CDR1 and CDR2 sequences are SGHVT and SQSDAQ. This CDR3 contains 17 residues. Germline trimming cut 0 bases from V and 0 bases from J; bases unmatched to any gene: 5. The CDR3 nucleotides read TGTGCCAGCAGCTTAGCGGCTAGCGGGCCGAGCACAGATACGCAGTATTTT. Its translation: CASSLAASGPSTDTQYF.

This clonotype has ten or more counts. The CDR3 reads CASSPRRGEGNTEAFF. CDR3 DNA: TGCGCCAGCAGCCCTCGCAGGGGAGAGGGGAACACTGAAGCTTTCTTT. The chain joins TRBV5-1 to TRBJ1-1, with TRBD1 as a possible D gene (6 bases). The length of the CDR3 is 16 residues. Germline CDR1 reads SGHRS; CDR2 reads YFSETQ. V dropped 4 bases and J dropped 1 base, with 17 bases sitting between them.

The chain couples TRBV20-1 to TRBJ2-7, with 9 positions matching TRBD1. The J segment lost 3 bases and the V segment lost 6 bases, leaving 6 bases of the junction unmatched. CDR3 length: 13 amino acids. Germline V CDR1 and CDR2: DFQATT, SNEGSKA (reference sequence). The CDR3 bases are TGCAGTGCGGCGACAGGGGGGATCTACGAGCAGTACTTC. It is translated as CSAATGGIYEQYF.

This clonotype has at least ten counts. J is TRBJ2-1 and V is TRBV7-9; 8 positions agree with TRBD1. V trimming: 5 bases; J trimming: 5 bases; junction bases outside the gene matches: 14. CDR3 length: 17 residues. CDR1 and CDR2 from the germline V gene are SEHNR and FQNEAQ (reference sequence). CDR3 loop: CASSVPQTGAPNNEQFF. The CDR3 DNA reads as TGTGCCAGCAGCGTACCCCAGACAGGGGCCCCGAACAATGAGCAGTTCTTC.

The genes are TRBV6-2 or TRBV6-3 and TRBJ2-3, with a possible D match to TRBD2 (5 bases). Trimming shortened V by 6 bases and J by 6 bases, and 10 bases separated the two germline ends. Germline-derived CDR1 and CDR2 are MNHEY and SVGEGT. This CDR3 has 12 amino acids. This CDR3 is CASSTSSDTQYF. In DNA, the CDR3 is TGTGCCAGCAGCACATCTAGCGATACGCAGTATTTT.

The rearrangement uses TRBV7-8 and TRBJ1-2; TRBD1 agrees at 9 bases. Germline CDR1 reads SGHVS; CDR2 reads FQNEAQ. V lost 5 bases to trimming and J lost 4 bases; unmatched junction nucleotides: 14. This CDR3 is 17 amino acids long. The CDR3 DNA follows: TGTGCCAGCAGCCCGGGTATCCGTGGACAGGGGCCCTATGGCTACACCTTC. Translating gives CASSPGIRGQGPYGYTF.

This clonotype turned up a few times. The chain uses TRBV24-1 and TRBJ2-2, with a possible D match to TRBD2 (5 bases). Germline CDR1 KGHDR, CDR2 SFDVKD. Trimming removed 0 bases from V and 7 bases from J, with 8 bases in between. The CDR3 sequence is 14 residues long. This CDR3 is CATSDLPGYGELFF. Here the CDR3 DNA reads TGTGCCACCAGTGATTTGCCGGGGTACGGGGAGCTGTTTTTT.

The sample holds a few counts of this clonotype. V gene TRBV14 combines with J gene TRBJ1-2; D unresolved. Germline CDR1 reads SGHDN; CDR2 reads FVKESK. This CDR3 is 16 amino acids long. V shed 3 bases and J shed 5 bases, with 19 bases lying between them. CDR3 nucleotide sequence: TGTGCCAGCAGCCAGGCGTTTCGCGGTTTTCCGTATGGCTACACCTTC. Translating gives CASSQAFRGFPYGYTF.

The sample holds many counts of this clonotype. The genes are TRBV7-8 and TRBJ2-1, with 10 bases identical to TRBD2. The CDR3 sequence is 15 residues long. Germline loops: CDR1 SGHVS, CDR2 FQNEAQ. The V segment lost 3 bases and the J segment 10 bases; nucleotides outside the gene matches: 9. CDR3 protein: CASSLGTSETGEQFF. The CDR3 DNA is TGTGCCAGCAGCTTGGGGACTAGCGAGACCGGGGAGCAGTTCTTC.

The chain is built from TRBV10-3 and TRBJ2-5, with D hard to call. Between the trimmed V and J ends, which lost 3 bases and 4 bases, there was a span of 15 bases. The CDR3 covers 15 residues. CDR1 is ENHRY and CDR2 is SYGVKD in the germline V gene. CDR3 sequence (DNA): TGTGCCATCAGTGAATTAGGGTTTGCGGCAGAGACCCAGTACTTC. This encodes CAISELGFAAETQYF.

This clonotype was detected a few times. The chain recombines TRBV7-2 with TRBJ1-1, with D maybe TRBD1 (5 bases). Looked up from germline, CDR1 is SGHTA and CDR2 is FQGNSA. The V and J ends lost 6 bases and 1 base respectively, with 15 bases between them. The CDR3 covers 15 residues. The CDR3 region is CASRKQTDQNTEAFF. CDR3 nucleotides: TGTGCCAGCAGAAAACAGACAGACCAGAACACTGAAGCTTTCTTT.

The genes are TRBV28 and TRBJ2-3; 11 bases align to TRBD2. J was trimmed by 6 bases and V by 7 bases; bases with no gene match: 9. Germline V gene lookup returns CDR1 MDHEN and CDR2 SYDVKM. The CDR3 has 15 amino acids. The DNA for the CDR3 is TGTGCCAGCATGACTAGCGGGGCCGGGACGGATACGCAGTATTTT. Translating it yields CASMTSGAGTDTQYF.

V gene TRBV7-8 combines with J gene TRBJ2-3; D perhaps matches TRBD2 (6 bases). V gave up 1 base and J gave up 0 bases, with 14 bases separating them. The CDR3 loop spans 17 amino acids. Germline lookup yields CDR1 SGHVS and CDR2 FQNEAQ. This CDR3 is CASSLVGIGSSTDTQYF. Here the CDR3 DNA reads TGTGCCAGCAGCTTAGTAGGGATCGGGAGTAGCACAGATACGCAGTATTTT. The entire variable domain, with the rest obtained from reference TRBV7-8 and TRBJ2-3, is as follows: GAGVSQSPRYKVAKRGQDVALRCDPISGHVSLFWYQQALGQGPEFLTYFQNEAQLDKSGLPSDRFFAERPEGSVSTLKIQRTQQEDSAVYLCASSLVGIGSSTDTQYFGPGTRLTVL.

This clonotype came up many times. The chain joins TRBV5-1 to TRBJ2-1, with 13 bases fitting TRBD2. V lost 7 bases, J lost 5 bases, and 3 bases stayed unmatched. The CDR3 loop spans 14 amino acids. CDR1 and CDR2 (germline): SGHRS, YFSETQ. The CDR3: CASWGLAGNNEQFF. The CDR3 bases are TGCGCCAGCTGGGGACTAGCGGGAAACAATGAGCAGTTCTTC.

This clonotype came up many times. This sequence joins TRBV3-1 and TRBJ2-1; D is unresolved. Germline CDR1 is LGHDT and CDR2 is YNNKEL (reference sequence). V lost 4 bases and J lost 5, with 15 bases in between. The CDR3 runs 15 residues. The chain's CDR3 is CASSPGWMGHNEQFF. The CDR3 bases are TGTGCCAGCAGCCCGGGCTGGATGGGTCACAATGAGCAGTTCTTC.

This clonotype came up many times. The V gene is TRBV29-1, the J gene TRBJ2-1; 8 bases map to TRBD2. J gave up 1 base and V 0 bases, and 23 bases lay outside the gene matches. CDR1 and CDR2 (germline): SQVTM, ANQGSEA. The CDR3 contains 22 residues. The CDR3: CSVEDHTESGRRAGVSYNEQFF. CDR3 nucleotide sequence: TGCAGCGTTGAAGATCATACGGAGAGCGGTCGTCGAGCGGGAGTGTCCTACAATGAGCAGTTCTTC.

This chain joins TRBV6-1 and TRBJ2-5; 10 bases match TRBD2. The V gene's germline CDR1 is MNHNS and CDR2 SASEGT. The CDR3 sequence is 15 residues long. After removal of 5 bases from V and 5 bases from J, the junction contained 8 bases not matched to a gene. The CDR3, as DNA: TGTGCCAGCAGTCCTCCCCTAGCGGGGGTGGAGACCCAGTACTTC. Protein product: CASSPPLAGVETQYF.

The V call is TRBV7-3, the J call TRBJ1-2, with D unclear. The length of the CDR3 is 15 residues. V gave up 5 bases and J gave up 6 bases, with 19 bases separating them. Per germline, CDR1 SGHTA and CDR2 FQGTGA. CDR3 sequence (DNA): TGTGCCAGCAGCCCGAACCCATCTTCCCCAAATGGCTACACCTTC. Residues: CASSPNPSSPNGYTF.

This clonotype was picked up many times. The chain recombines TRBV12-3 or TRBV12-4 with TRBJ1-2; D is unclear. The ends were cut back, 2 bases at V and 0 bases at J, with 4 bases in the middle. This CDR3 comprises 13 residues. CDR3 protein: CASSLQTNYGYTF. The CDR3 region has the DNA TGTGCCAGCAGTTTACAAACTAACTATGGCTACACCTTC.

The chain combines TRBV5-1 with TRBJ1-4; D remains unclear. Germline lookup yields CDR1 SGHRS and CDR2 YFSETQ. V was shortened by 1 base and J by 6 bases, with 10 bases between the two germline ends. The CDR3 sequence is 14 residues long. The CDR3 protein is CASSLTQSDEKLFF. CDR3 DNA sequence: TGCGCCAGCAGCTTGACACAGAGTGATGAAAAACTGTTTTTT.

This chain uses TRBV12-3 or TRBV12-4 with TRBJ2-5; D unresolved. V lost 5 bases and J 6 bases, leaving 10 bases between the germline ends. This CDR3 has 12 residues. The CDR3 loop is CASSPSPQTQYF. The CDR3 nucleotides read TGTGCCAGCAGTCCGTCTCCCCAGACCCAGTACTTC.

DNA for the CDR3: TGCGCCAGCAGTCCGGACCCCACAGATACGCAGTATTTT. Translation: CASSPDPTDTQYF. The chain links TRBV10-1 to TRBJ2-3; D not certain. Per germline, CDR1 WNHNN and CDR2 SYGVQD (reference sequence). The V end lost 5 bases, the J end lost 2 bases, and 8 bases lay between the germline ends. This CDR3 has 13 residues.

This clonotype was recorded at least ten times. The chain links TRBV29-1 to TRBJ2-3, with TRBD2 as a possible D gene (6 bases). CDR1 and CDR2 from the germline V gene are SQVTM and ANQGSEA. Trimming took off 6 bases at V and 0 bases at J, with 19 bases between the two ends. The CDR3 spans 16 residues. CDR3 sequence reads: CSVPGLGGRSTDTQYF. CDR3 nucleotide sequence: TGCAGCGTGCCGGGACTGGGGGGAAGGAGCACAGATACGCAGTATTTT.

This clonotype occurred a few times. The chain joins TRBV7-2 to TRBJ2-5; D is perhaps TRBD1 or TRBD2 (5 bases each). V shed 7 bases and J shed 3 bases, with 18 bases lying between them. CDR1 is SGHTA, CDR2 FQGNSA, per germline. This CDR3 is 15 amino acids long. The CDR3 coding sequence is TGTGCCAGCAACCACGGGTGGGGGACCAAAGAGACCCAGTACTTC. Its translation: CASNHGWGTKETQYF.